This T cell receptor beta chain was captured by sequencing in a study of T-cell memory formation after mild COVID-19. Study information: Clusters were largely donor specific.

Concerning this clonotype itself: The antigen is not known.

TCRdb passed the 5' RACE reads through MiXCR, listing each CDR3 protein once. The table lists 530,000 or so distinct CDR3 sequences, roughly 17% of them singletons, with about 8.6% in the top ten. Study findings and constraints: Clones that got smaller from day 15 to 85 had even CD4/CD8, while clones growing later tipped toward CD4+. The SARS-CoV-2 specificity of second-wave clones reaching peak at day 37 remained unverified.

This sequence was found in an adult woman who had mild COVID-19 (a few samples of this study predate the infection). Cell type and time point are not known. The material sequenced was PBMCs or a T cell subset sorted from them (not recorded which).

The CDR3 nucleotides read TGTGCCAGTAGTATAGGACGGAGAGGACTTAAACTGTTTTTT. It translates to CASSIGRRGLKLFF. The rearrangement uses TRBV19 and TRBJ1-4; D uncertain. The CDR3 has 14 residues. The V and J ends lost 1 base and 11 bases respectively, with 14 bases between them. From germline, CDR1 is LNHDA and CDR2 SQIVND (reference sequence).